The rows below give T cell receptor beta chains drawn from one sample of a study of T cell responses to AZD1222 COVID-19 vaccine. The method was immunoSEQ multiplex PCR; TCRdb's version includes in-frame clones alone and lacks a portion of them. The sample includes 97,000 or so clones, 88% seen only once; the top ten take 2.8%. This specimen consisted of peripheral blood, obtained on day 0 of AZD1222 vaccination. The origin of the receptors is an adult in good health. Each CDR3 is given with its conserved first and last residue. The D gene is left open where the match is weak. Clone size is given for some rows only: seen once, a few or many times, or a class if the clone is expanded.

11	TRBJ1-1	few	TRBV4-2	-	CASSKGTEAFF	TGTGCCAGCAGCAAGGGGACTGAAGCTTTCTTT
15	TRBJ1-6	-	TRBV9	-	CASSVTGTYNSPLHF	TGTGCCAGCAGCGTAACAGGGACCTATAATTCACCCCTCCACTTT
15	TRBJ1-6	-	TRBV7-2	-	CASSPQKSLNSPLHF	TGTGCCAGCAGCCCTCAGAAATCCCTAAATTCACCCCTCCACTTT
16	TRBJ1-2	-	TRBV5-1	-	CASSPTTGTYNYGYTF	TGCGCCAGCAGCCCGACGACAGGAACCTATAACTATGGCTACACCTTC
13	TRBJ2-5	-	TRBV25-1	-	CASSEATRGTQYF	TGTGCCAGCAGTGAAGCTACGAGAGGGACCCAGTACTTC
14	TRBJ1-2	-	TRBV7-3	-	CASSLSGRDSGYTF	TGTGCCAGCAGCCTGTCAGGGCGGGACTCGGGCTACACCTTC
20	TRBJ2-1	-	TRBV6-8	-	CASSYGAARGGTEVYNEQFF	TGTGCCAGCAGTTACGGAGCAGCCCGCGGCGGGACGGAAGTCTACAATGAGCAGTTCTTC
13	TRBJ1-1	-	TRBV5-4	-	CASSGDGGTEAFF	TGTGCCAGCAGCGGGGACGGAGGGACTGAAGCTTTCTTT
13	TRBJ2-5	-	TRBV9	-	CASSAEIQETQYF	TGTGCCAGCAGCGCAGAGATCCAAGAGACCCAGTACTTC
13	TRBJ2-7	few	TRBV30	-	CASGRGALNEQYF	TGTGCCTCGGGCCGGGGGGCGCTGAACGAGCAGTACTTC
15	TRBJ1-2	-	TRBV9	-	CASSVGQTPNYGYTF	TGTGCCAGCAGCGTCGGACAGACACCTAACTATGGCTACACCTTC
13	TRBJ2-5	-	TRBV2	-	CASSPGDKETQYF	TGTGCCAGCAGTCCCGGGGATAAAGAGACCCAGTACTTC
19	TRBJ2-1	-	TRBV24-1	-	CATSDRRSGGRNSNNEQFF	TGTGCCACCAGTGATCGCCGGTCCGGGGGACGGAACTCTAACAATGAGCAGTTCTTC
16	TRBJ1-2	-	TRBV28	-	CASSLFPAGEYYGYTF	TGTGCCAGCAGTTTATTCCCGGCAGGGGAGTACTATGGCTACACCTTC
15	TRBJ2-1	-	TRBV5-1	TRBD1	CASSLGQVTYNEQFF	TGCGCCAGCAGCCTCGGACAGGTCACCTACAATGAGCAGTTCTTC